A selection of T cell receptor beta chains follows, all from one sample in a study of shared clonotypes between healthy human individuals. Method: immunoSEQ multiplex PCR; TCRdb's copy keeps in-frame clones and lacks some. Found here are about 480,000 clones, 79% of them singletons; the top ten hold about an eighth. The specimen was PBMCs. These receptors were obtained from a woman aged 40 to 55 in good health. Some clones in this sample may be carry-over from other donors' samples. The CDR3 runs from the conserved cysteine through the conserved F or W. Each record gives: CDR3 length, clone size, V gene, D gene, J gene, CDR3 protein, CDR3 DNA. The D gene is left open where the match is weak. The size of a clone is reported for some rows only, either as once, few or many, or as a class for expanded clones.

>13|.|TRBV6-6|.|TRBJ2-3
CASSYSNTDTQYF
TGTGCCAGCAGTTACTCTAACACAGATACGCAGTATTTT
>15|.|TRBV30|.|TRBJ2-7
CAWSGLAAGSYEQYF
TGTGCCTGGAGTGGATTAGCGGCAGGCTCCTACGAGCAGTACTTC
>17|.|TRBV5-1|TRBD2|TRBJ2-3
CASSHSGRDSGTDTQYF
TGCGCCAGCAGCCATAGCGGGAGGGATTCGGGCACAGATACGCAGTATTTT
>16|.|TRBV6-1|.|TRBJ1-5
CASSEALGEGNQPQHF
TGTGCCAGCAGTGAAGCGCTGGGGGAGGGTAATCAGCCCCAGCATTTT
>13|.|TRBV28|.|TRBJ1-6
CASRRVGNSPLHF
TGTGCCAGCAGGCGGGTAGGCAATTCACCCCTCCACTTT
>15|.|TRBV5-5|.|TRBJ1-1
CASSLDAGAVTEAFF
TGTGCCAGCAGCTTGGATGCAGGGGCAGTAACTGAAGCTTTCTTT
>17|.|TRBV7-9|TRBD2|TRBJ2-7
CASSLSSGTTSSYEQYF
TGTGCCAGCAGCTTATCCTCCGGGACTACGAGCTCCTACGAGCAGTACTTC
>15|.|TRBV5-4|TRBD1|TRBJ1-1
CASSQRQGRGTEAFF
TGTGCCAGCAGCCAAAGACAGGGACGCGGCACTGAAGCTTTCTTT
>14|few|TRBV5-1|.|TRBJ2-5
CASSYALGQETQYF
TGCGCCAGCAGTTACGCCCTGGGCCAAGAGACCCAGTACTTC
>12|.|TRBV5-4|TRBD1|TRBJ2-2
CASSLGDSGLFF
TGTGCCAGCAGCTTGGGGGACAGTGGGCTGTTTTTT
>15|.|TRBV28|TRBD1|TRBJ2-2
CASSLGQGWTGELFF
TGTGCCAGCAGTTTGGGACAGGGGTGGACCGGGGAGCTGTTTTTT
>17|many|TRBV7-3|TRBD1|TRBJ2-1
CASSLRPRTGQGNEQFF
TGTGCCAGCAGCTTAAGGCCCCGGACGGGACAGGGCAATGAGCAGTTCTTC
>17|.|TRBV7-2|.|TRBJ2-2
CASSALGGLGYTGELFF
TGTGCCAGCAGCGCACTAGGAGGTTTAGGCTACACCGGGGAGCTGTTTTTT
>13|.|TRBV11-2|.|TRBJ2-3
CASSSPGTDTQYF
TGTGCCAGCAGCTCCCCGGGCACAGATACGCAGTATTTT
>15|few|TRBV30|TRBD2|TRBJ2-2
CAWSVLAENTGELFF
TGTGCCTGGAGTGTACTAGCGGAGAACACCGGGGAGCTGTTTTTT
>17|.|TRBV5-4|.|TRBJ2-5
CASSFPQRGAGFETQYF
TGTGCCAGCAGCTTTCCCCAAAGGGGTGCGGGCTTTGAGACCCAGTACTTC
>15|few|TRBV18|.|TRBJ2-2
CASSPLGAGTGELFF
TGTGCCAGCTCACCACTTGGGGCTGGGACCGGGGAGCTGTTTTTT